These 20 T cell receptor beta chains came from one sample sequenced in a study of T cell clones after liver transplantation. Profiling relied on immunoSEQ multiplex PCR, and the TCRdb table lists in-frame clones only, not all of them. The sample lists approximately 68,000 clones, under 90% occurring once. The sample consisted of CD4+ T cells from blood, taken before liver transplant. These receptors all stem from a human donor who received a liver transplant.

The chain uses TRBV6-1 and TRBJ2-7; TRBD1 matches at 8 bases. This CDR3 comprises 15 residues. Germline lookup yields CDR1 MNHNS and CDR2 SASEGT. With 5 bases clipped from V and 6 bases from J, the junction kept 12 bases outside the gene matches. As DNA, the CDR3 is TGTGCCAGCAGTAGACAGGGGAACCTCCCCTCCGAGCAGTACTTC. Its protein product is CASSRQGNLPSEQYF.

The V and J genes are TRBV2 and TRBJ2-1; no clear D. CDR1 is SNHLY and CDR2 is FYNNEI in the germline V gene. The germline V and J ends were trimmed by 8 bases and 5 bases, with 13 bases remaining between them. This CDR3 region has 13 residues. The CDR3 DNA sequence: TGTGCCAGCGTGTCGGACCGAGACAATGAGCAGTTCTTC. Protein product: CASVSDRDNEQFF.

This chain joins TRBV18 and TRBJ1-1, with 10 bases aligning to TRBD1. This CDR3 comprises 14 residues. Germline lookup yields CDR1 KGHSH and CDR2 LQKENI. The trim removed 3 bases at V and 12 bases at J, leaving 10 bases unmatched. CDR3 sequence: CASSPSETGGRPFF. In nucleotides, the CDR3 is TGTGCCAGCTCACCGAGTGAGACAGGGGGCAGACCTTTCTTT. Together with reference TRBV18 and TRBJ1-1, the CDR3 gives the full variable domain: NAGVMQNPRHLVRRRGQEARLRCSPMKGHSHVYWYRQLPEEGLKFMVYLQKENIIDESGMPKERFSAEFPKEGPSILRIQQVVRGDSAAYFCASSPSETGGRPFFGQGTRLTVV.

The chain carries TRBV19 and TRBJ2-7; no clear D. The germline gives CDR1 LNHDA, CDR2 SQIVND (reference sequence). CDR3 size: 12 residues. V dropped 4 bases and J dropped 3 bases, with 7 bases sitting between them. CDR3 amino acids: CASSRKDYEQYF. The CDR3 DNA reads TGTGCCAGTAGTAGAAAGGACTACGAGCAGTACTTC.

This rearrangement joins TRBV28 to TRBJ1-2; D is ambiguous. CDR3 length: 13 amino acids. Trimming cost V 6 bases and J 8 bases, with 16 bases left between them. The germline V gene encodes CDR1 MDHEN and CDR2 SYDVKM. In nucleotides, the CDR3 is TGTGCCAGCAGCGGGAAGTCAAGATGGGGCTACACCTTC. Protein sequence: CASSGKSRWGYTF.

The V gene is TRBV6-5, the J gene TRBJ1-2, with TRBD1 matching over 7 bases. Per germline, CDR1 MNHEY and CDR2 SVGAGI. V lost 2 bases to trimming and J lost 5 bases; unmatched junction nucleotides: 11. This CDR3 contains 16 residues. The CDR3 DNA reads TGTGCCAGCAGTTACGGATCGGCAGGGGGAGTTTATGGCTACACCTTC. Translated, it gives CASSYGSAGGVYGYTF.

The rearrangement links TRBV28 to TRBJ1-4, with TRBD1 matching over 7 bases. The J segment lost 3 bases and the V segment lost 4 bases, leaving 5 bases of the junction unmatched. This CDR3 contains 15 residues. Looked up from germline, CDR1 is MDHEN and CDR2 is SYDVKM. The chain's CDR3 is CASSYPTGSNEKLFF. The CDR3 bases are TGTGCCAGCAGTTACCCGACAGGGTCTAATGAAAAACTGTTTTTT.

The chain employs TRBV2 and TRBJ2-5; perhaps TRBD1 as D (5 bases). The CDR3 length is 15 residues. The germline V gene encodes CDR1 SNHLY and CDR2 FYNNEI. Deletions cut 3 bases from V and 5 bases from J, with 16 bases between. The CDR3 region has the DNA TGTGCCAGCAGTGATAACGTACCCCCAGGGGAGACCCAGTACTTC. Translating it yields CASSDNVPPGETQYF.

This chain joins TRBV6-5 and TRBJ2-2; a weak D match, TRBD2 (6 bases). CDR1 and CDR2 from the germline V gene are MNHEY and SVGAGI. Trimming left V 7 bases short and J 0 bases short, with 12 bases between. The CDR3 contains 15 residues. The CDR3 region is CASTNTGANTGELFF. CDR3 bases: TGTGCCAGCACCAACACGGGGGCGAACACCGGGGAGCTGTTTTTT.

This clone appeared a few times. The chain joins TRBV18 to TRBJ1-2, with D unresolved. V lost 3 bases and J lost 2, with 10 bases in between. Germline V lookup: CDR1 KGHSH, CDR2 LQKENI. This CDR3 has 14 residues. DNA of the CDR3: TGTGCCAGCTCACCTACTGGCGGGAACTATGGCTACACCTTC. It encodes CASSPTGGNYGYTF. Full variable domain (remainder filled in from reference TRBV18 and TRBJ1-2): NAGVMQNPRHLVRRRGQEARLRCSPMKGHSHVYWYRQLPEEGLKFMVYLQKENIIDESGMPKERFSAEFPKEGPSILRIQQVVRGDSAAYFCASSPTGGNYGYTFGSGTRLTVV.

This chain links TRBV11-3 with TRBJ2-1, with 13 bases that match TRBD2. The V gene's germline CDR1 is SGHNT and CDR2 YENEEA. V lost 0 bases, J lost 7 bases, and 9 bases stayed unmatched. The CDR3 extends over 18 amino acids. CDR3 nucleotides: TGTGCCAGCAGCTTAGATCGGGGACTAGCGGGATCCCGAAATGAGCAGTTCTTC. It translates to CASSLDRGLAGSRNEQFF. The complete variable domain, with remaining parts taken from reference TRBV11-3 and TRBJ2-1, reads EAGVVQSPRYKIIEKKQPVAFWCNPISGHNTLYWYLQNLGQGPELLIRYENEEAVDDSQLPKDRFSAERLKGVDSTLKIQPAELGDSAVYLCASSLDRGLAGSRNEQFFGPGTRLTVL.

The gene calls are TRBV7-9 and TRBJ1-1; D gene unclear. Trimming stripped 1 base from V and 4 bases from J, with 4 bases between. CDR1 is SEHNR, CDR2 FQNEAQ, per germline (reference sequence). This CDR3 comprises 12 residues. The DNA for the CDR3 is TGTGCCAGCAGCTTAGACCTCACTGAAGCTTTCTTT. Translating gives CASSLDLTEAFF.

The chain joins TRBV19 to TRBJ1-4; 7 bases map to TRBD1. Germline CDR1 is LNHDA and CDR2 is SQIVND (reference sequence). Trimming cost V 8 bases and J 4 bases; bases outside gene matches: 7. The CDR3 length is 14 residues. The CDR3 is CASGRGQINEKLFF. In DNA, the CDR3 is TGTGCCAGTGGTAGGGGACAGATTAATGAAAAACTGTTTTTT.

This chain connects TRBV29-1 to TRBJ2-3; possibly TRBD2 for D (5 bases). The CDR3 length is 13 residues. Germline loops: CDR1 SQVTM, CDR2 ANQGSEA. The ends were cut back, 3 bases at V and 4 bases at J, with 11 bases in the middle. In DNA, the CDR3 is TGCAGCGTTGAGCCAGCGGATTCAGATACGCAGTATTTT. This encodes CSVEPADSDTQYF.

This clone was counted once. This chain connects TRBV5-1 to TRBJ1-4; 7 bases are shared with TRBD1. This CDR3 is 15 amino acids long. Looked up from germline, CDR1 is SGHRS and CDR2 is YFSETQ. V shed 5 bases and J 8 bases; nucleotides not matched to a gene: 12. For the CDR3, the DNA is TGCGCCAGCAGTAGGAGTAACAGGGGTGTGGAAAAACTGTTTTTT. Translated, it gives CASSRSNRGVEKLFF.

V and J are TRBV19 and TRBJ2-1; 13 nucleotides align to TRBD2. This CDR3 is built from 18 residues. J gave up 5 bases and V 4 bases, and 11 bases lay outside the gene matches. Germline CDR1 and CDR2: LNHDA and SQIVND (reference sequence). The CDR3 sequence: CASSTPRTSGSNDNEQFF. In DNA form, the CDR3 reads TGTGCCAGTAGTACCCCCCGGACTAGCGGGAGTAACGACAATGAGCAGTTCTTC. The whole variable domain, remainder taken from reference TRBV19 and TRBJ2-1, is DGGITQSPKYLFRKEGQNVTLSCEQNLNHDAMYWYRQDPGQGLRLIYYSQIVNDFQKGDIAEGYSVSREKKESFPLTVTSAQKNPTAFYLCASSTPRTSGSNDNEQFFGPGTRLTVL.

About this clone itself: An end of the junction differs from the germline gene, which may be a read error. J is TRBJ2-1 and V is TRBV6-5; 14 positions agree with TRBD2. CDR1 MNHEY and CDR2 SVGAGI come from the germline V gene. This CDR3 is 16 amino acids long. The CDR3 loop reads CASSSGLAGVGVERFF. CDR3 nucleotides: TGTGCCAGCAGTTCGGGACTAGCGGGAGTGGGGGTTGAGCGGTTCTTC.

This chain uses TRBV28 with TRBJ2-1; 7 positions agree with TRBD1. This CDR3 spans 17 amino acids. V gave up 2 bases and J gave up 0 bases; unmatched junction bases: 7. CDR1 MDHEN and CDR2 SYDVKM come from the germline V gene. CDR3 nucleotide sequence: TGTGCCAGCAGTTTAACCGGGACAGCCCGCTCCTACAATGAGCAGTTCTTC. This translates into CASSLTGTARSYNEQFF.

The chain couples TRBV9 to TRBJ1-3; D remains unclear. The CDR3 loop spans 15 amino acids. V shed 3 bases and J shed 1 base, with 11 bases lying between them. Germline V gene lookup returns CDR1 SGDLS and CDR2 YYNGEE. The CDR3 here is CASSALDISGNTIYF. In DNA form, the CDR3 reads TGTGCCAGCAGCGCCCTAGACATATCTGGAAACACCATATATTTT.

CDR3 in amino acids: CASSPRGRGAETQYF. Here the CDR3 DNA reads TGTGCCAGCAGCCCCCGCGGGAGGGGGGCGGAGACCCAGTACTTC. The V and J genes are TRBV5-8 and TRBJ2-5; 9 bases are a match to TRBD2. Trimming removed 4 bases from V and 5 bases from J; junction bases left unmatched: 9. The length of the CDR3 is 15 residues. Germline CDR1 reads SGHTS; CDR2 reads YDEGEE.